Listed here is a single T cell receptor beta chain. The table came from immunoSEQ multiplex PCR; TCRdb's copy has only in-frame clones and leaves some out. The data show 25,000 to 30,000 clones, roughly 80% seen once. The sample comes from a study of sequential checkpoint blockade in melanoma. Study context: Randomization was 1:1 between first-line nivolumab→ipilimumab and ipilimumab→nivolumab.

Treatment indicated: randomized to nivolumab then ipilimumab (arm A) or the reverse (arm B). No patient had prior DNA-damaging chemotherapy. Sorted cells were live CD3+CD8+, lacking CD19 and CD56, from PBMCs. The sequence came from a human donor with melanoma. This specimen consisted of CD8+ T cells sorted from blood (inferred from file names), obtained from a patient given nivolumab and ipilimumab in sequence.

The CDR3: CASSLGGLYNEQFF. The CDR3 DNA reads TGTGCCAGCAGCCTAGGTGGATTGTACAATGAGCAGTTCTTC. The rearrangement uses TRBV5-6 and TRBJ2-1; D gene ambiguous. Trimming left V 4 bases short and J 4 bases short, with 12 bases between. CDR3 size: 14 residues. From germline, CDR1 is SGHDT and CDR2 YYEEEE. The full variable domain, with the rest looked up from reference TRBV5-6 and TRBJ2-1, is DAGVTQSPTHLIKTRGQQVTLRCSPKSGHDTVSWYQQALGQGPQFIFQYYEEEERQRGNFPDRFSGHQFPNYSSELNVNALLLGDSALYLCASSLGGLYNEQFFGPGTRLTVL.